Below, 18 T cell receptor beta chains from the same sample are listed, as sequenced in a study of glioma-infiltrating T cells. TCR alpha and beta CDR3 regions were amplified from RNA using iRepertoire nested multiplex PCR. TCRdb processed the multiplex PCR reads anew with MiXCR; each CDR3 protein has one entry. The sample has some 110,000 distinct CDR3 sequences, about 23% seen once. Sequenced sample: glioma tissue, nonneoplastic brain tissue, or PBMCs (not recorded which). The source of these receptors is a human donor with low-grade glioma or glioblastoma, undergoing nonglioma brain surgery, or in good health (not recorded which).

This clonotype showed up many times. V usage is TRBV27 and J usage is TRBJ2-3; D remains ambiguous. This CDR3 has 15 amino acids. Trimming removed 2 bases from V and 4 bases from J, with 13 bases in between. Germline assignment: CDR1 MNHEY and CDR2 SMNVEV (reference sequence). This chain's CDR3 is CASSLMVVRSDTQYF. The CDR3 region has the DNA TGTGCCAGCAGTTTAATGGTTGTTCGGTCAGATACGCAGTATTTT.

There are many counts of this clonotype. CDR3 sequence (DNA): TGTGCCAGCAGTCCTCACGGGACAGGGAACACTGAAGCTTTCTTT. Protein: CASSPHGTGNTEAFF. This chain joins TRBV27 and TRBJ1-1; 8 bases are shared with TRBD1. The CDR3 consists of 15 residues. V was pared by 5 bases and J by 1 base, with 6 bases of the junction left unmatched. Germline assignment: CDR1 MNHEY and CDR2 SMNVEV (reference sequence).

This clonotype was observed many times. The chain joins TRBV20-1 to TRBJ2-1; 14 bases match TRBD2. Unmatched junction bases numbered 8, after V lost 0 bases and J lost 1 base. This CDR3 spans 19 amino acids. Germline CDR1 reads DFQATT; CDR2 reads SNEGSKA (reference sequence). CDR3: CSAREAGLAGGRSYNEQFF. The CDR3 nucleotides are TGCAGTGCTAGAGAGGCAGGACTAGCGGGAGGAAGGTCCTACAATGAGCAGTTCTTC.

This clonotype was seen at least ten times. The rearrangement joins TRBV5-1 to TRBJ1-6, with 7 bases aligning to TRBD1. V trimming: 0 bases; J trimming: 4 bases; junction bases outside the gene matches: 4. The V gene's germline CDR1 is SGHRS and CDR2 YFSETQ. The CDR3 has 16 amino acids. CDR3 DNA: TGCGCCAGCAGCTTGGTAGGGACAGCTTATAATTCACCCCTCCACTTT. This gives the protein CASSLVGTAYNSPLHF.

On this clonotype itself: One base away lies a much larger clone, so this may be a sequencing read error. The rearrangement links TRBV6-6 to TRBJ2-3; 7 bases are shared with TRBD1. With 5 bases clipped from V and 3 bases from J, the junction kept 8 bases outside the gene matches. Germline-derived CDR1 and CDR2 are MNHNY and SVGAGI (reference sequence). CDR3 length equals 15 residues. The CDR3 DNA sequence: TGTGCCAGCAGTGGAACACAGGGGAAAACAGATACGCAGTATTTT. It translates to CASSGTQGKTDTQYF.

This clonotype has at least ten counts. The chain employs TRBV7-7 and TRBJ2-1; 11 bases fit TRBD2. The CDR3 sequence is 15 residues long. Germline V gene sequence: CDR1 SSHAT, CDR2 FNYEAQ (reference sequence). V trimming: 5 bases; J trimming: 3 bases; junction bases outside the gene matches: 3. The CDR3 sequence is CASSPGLAVYNEQFF. The CDR3 region has the DNA TGTGCCAGCAGCCCGGGACTAGCGGTCTACAATGAGCAGTTCTTC.

This clonotype occurred many times. The gene calls are TRBV19 and TRBJ2-7; the D gene is possibly TRBD2 (6 bases). The CDR3 loop spans 15 amino acids. Trimming took 0 bases from V and 3 from J, leaving 12 bases between them. Germline values: CDR1 LNHDA, CDR2 SQIVND (reference sequence). This chain's CDR3 is CASSIEGSGLYEQYF. CDR3 sequence (DNA): TGTGCCAGTAGTATAGAAGGTAGCGGCCTCTACGAGCAGTACTTC.

V is TRBV4-1 and J is TRBJ2-1; 9 bases are shared with TRBD1. The CDR3 is 16 amino acids. V shed 4 bases, J shed 2 bases, and the junction held 6 bases outside the gene matches. Germline V gene lookup returns CDR1 MGHRA and CDR2 YSYEKL. CDR3 nucleotides: TGCGCCAGCAGCCGTAGGGGACAGGGCCCCTACAATGAGCAGTTCTTC. Translating it yields CASSRRGQGPYNEQFF.

This clonotype was found many times. The chain employs TRBV6-1 and TRBJ2-7; 8 positions agree with TRBD2. CDR1 MNHNS and CDR2 SASEGT come from the germline V gene. Unmatched junction bases numbered 6, after V lost 4 bases and J lost 4 bases. The CDR3 runs to 14 residues. The CDR3 DNA is TGTGCCAGCAGTGCTACTAGCGGTCCGTACGAGCAGTACTTC. The encoded protein is CASSATSGPYEQYF.

J is TRBJ2-1 and V is TRBV7-6; no definite D call. The CDR3 totals 12 residues. The germline V gene encodes CDR1 SGHVS and CDR2 FNYEAQ. The V gene lost 5 bases and the J gene lost 11 bases, with 13 bases spanning the gap. The CDR3 sequence: CASSVESIKQFF. Here the CDR3 DNA reads TGTGCCAGCAGCGTAGAAAGCATTAAGCAGTTCTTC.

This clonotype was seen at least ten times. The chain joins TRBV28 to TRBJ2-7; the D is unclear. Trimming took 3 bases from V and 6 from J, leaving 3 bases between them. Looked up from germline, CDR1 is MDHEN and CDR2 is SYDVKM. The CDR3 has 10 amino acids. The CDR3 sequence: CASSFTEQYF. The CDR3 nucleotides are TGTGCCAGCAGTTTCACCGAGCAGTACTTC. Drawing the rest from reference TRBV28 and TRBJ2-7, the complete variable domain is DVKVTQSSRYLVKRTGEKVFLECVQDMDHENMFWYRQDPGLGLRLIYFSYDVKMKEKGDIPEGYSVSREKKERFSLILESASTNQTSMYLCASSFTEQYFGPGTRLTVT.

The rearrangement uses TRBV5-4 and TRBJ1-1, with 8 bases lining up with TRBD1. The CDR3 is made up of 16 amino acids. In germline, CDR1 is SGHNT, CDR2 YYREEE (reference sequence). V shed 3 bases and J 0 bases; nucleotides not matched to a gene: 7. The CDR3 loop is CASSSRGRVLNTEAFF. The CDR3 DNA sequence: TGTGCCAGCAGCTCCAGGGGGCGAGTTTTGAACACTGAAGCTTTCTTT. The complete variable domain, with remaining parts taken from reference TRBV5-4 and TRBJ1-1, reads ETGVTQSPTHLIKTRGQQVTLRCSSQSGHNTVSWYQQALGQGPQFIFQYYREEENGRGNFPPRFSGLQFPNYSSELNVNALELDDSALYLCASSSRGRVLNTEAFFGQGTRLTVV.

V gene TRBV19 combines with J gene TRBJ2-1; 9 bases agree with TRBD2. Germline CDR1 is LNHDA and CDR2 is SQIVND (reference sequence). This CDR3 region has 15 residues. J gave up 2 bases and V 3 bases, and 2 bases lay outside the gene matches. Here the CDR3 reads CASSISGSPYNEQFF. The CDR3 nucleotides are TGTGCCAGTAGTATTAGCGGGAGCCCCTACAATGAGCAGTTCTTC.

This clonotype was observed at least ten times. The V call is TRBV15, the J call TRBJ2-7; 9 nucleotides align to TRBD1. Germline V CDR1 and CDR2: LNHNV, YYDKDF (reference sequence). The CDR3 spans 15 residues. With 6 bases clipped from V and 6 bases from J, the junction kept 12 bases outside the gene matches. The CDR3 reads CATSPVLGTGREQYF. The CDR3 DNA follows: TGTGCCACCAGTCCCGTGCTGGGGACAGGGCGCGAGCAGTACTTC.

For this clonotype: Possible read error: a much larger clone is one base away. The CDR3 spells CASSQVPGEPGLPTIFPYEQYF. Here the CDR3 DNA reads TGCGCCAGCAGCCAAGTTCCGGGCGAGCCGGGACTACCGACCATTTTCCCCTACGAGCAGTACTTC. The V call is TRBV4-1, the J call TRBJ2-7; TRBD2 agrees at 7 bases. The J segment lost 2 bases and the V segment lost 1 base, leaving 26 bases of the junction unmatched. This CDR3 is 22 amino acids long. The germline V gene encodes CDR1 MGHRA and CDR2 YSYEKL.

This clonotype was found many times. This rearrangement joins TRBV12-3 or TRBV12-4 to TRBJ1-5, with no clear D. The V end lost 6 bases, the J end lost 3 bases, and 15 bases lay between the germline ends. This CDR3 has 15 residues. The CDR3 sequence: CASSSSGSDNQPQHF. The DNA of the CDR3 is TGTGCCAGCAGCTCATCGGGCAGTGACAATCAGCCCCAGCATTTT.

This clonotype was picked up many times. This chain connects TRBV6-1 to TRBJ2-2, with TRBD2 matching 8 bases. The CDR3 runs to 18 residues. Germline CDR1 is MNHNS and CDR2 is SASEGT. The V and J ends lost 2 bases and 6 bases, in that order; junction bases with no gene match: 14. DNA of the CDR3: TGTGCCAGCAGTGAACGGCTTTTGAGCGGGGGAGCTCCCGGGGAGCTGTTTTTT. Its translation: CASSERLLSGGAPGELFF.

This clonotype was counted at least ten times. V usage is TRBV7-9 and J usage is TRBJ2-7, with D possibly TRBD2 on 6 matching bases. Germline CDR1 SEHNR, CDR2 FQNEAQ (reference sequence). V was clipped by 5 bases and J by 4 bases, with 18 bases between them. CDR3 length: 15 residues. CDR3 sequence (DNA): TGTGCCAGCAGCCGAGACGGGACTGTAGGGTACGAGCAGTACTTC. This translates into CASSRDGTVGYEQYF.